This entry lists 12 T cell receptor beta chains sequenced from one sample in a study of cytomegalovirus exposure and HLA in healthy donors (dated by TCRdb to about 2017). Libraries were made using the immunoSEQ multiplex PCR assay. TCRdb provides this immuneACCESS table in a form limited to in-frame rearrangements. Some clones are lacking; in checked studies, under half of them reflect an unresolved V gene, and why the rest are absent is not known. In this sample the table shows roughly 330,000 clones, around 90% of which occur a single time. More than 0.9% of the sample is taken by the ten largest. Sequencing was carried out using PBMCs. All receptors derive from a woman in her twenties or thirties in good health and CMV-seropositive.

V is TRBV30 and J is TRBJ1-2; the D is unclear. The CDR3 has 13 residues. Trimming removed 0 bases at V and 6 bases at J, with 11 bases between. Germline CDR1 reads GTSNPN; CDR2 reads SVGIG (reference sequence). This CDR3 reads CAWSVKGGNGYTF. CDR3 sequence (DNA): TGTGCCTGGAGTGTAAAAGGTGGGAATGGCTACACCTTC.

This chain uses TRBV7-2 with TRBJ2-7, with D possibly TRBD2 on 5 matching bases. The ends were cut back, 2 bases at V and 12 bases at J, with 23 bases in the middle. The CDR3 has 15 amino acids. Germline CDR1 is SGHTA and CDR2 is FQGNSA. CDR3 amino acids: CASSLFVGIDYDWYF. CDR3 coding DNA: TGTGCCAGCAGCTTATTTGTCGGGATAGACTACGATTGGTACTTC.

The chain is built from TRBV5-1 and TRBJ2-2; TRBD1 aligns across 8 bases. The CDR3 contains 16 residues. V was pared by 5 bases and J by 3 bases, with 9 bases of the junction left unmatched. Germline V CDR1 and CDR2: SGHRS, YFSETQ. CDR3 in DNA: TGCGCCAGCAGAATCGGCGACAGGGGATACACCGGGGAGCTGTTTTTT. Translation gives CASRIGDRGYTGELFF.

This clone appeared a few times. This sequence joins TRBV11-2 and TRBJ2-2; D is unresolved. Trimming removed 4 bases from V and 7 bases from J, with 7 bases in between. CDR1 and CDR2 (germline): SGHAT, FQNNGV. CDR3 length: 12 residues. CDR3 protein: CASSSGGGELFF. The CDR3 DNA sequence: TGTGCCAGCAGCTCAGGCGGCGGGGAGCTGTTTTTT.

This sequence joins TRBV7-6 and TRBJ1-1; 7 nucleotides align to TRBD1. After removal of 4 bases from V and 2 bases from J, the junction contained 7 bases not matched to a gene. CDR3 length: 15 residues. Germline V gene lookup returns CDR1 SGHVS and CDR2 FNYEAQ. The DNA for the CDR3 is TGTGCCAGCAGCTCAATGGGACAGTCAAACACTGAAGCTTTCTTT. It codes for CASSSMGQSNTEAFF.

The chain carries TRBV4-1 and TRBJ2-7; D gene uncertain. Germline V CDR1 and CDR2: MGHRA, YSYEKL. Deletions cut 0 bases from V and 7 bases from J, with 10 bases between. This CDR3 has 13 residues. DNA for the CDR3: TGCGCCAGCAGCCAAGACGCCCTCTGGGAGCAGTACTTC. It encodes CASSQDALWEQYF.

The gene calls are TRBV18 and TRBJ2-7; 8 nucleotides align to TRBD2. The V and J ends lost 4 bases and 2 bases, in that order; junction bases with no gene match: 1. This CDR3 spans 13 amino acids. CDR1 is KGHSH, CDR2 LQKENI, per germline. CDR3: CASSHGRAYEQYF. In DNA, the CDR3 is TGTGCCAGCTCACACGGGAGGGCCTACGAGCAGTACTTC. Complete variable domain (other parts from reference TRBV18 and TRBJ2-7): NAGVMQNPRHLVRRRGQEARLRCSPMKGHSHVYWYRQLPEEGLKFMVYLQKENIIDESGMPKERFSAEFPKEGPSILRIQQVVRGDSAAYFCASSHGRAYEQYFGPGTRLTVT.

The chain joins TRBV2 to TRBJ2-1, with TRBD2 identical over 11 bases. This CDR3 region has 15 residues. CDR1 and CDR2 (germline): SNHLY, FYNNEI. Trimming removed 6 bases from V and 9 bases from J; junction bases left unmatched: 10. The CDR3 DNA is TGTGCCAGCAGGGGAGTACTAGCGGGAGTAGGTGAGCAGTTCTTC. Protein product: CASRGVLAGVGEQFF.

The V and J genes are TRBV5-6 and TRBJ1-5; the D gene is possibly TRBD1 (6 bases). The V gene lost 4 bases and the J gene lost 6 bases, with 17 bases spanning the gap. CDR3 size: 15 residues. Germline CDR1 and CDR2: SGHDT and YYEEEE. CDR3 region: CASSLGGARGQPQHF. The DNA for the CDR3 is TGTGCCAGCAGCCTGGGGGGGGCGAGGGGTCAGCCCCAGCATTTT.

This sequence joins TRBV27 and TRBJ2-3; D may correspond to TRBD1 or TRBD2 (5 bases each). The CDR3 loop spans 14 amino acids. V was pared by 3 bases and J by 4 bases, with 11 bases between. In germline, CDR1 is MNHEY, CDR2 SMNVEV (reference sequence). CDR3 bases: TGTGCCAGCAGTTTGTCTAGCAGGGCAGATACGCAGTATTTT. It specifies CASSLSSRADTQYF.

CDR3 region: CASTICGTGENQPQHF. CDR3 bases: TGCGCCAGCACCATTTGCGGGACAGGAGAAAATCAGCCCCAGCATTTT. The chain couples TRBV23-1 to TRBJ1-5; 8 bases fit TRBD1. TRBV23-1 is an open reading frame, and its role is uncertain. This CDR3 has 16 amino acids. The J segment lost 4 bases and the V segment lost 7 bases, leaving 12 bases of the junction unmatched.

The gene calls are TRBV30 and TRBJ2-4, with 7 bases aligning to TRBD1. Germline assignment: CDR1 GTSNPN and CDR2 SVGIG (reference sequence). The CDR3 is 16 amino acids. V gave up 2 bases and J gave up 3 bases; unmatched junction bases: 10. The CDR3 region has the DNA TGTGCCTGGAGTCTAAGGTCGCGACAGGGCAAAAACATTCAGTACTTC. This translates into CAWSLRSRQGKNIQYF.